This entry lists 21 T cell receptor beta chains sequenced from one sample in a study of CD8 T cells in Susac syndrome (dated by TCRdb to the late 2010s). To prepare the library, the immunoSEQ multiplex PCR assay was applied. RNA was extracted with the RNeasy kit and roughly 0.5 to 1 ug was reverse transcribed using random hexamers. TCRdb ran its own pipeline on the public reads, namely fastp trimming at Q25 and MiXCR clone calling, and kept in-frame beta chains. For every CDR3 protein sequence, its rows merge into one entry that carries the most common genes and DNA. In this sample the table shows about 160,000 distinct CDR3 sequences, around 93% of which occur a single time. Of the sample, more than 0.13% falls within the top ten clones. The sample was CD4+ T cells from PBMCs. The receptors were gathered from a human donor in good health.

This chain joins TRBV5-4 and TRBJ2-5; the D is unclear. The CDR3 contains 12 residues. V lost 1 base, J lost 5 bases, and 6 bases lay in between. Germline CDR1 is SGHNT and CDR2 is YYREEE (reference sequence). CDR3 loop: CASSLRSETQYF. CDR3 nucleotide sequence: TGTGCCAGCAGCTTGAGGTCGGAGACCCAGTACTTC.

A note on this clonotype: One end of the junction fails to match germline, which may point to a read error. V and J are TRBV6-1 and TRBJ1-5; TRBD1 might be the D (6 bases). CDR1 and CDR2 from the germline V gene are MNHNS and SASEGT. This CDR3 spans 16 amino acids. CDR3 protein: CASTELGGKINQPQHF. CDR3 in DNA: TGTGCCAGCACCGAACTAGGGGGGAAAATCAATCAGCCCCAGCACTTT.

The chain has TRBV2 and TRBJ2-7; TRBD2 might be the D (5 bases). CDR1 and CDR2 (germline): SNHLY, FYNNEI. V dropped 5 bases and J dropped 2 bases, with 10 bases sitting between them. The CDR3 length is 13 residues. CDR3 in amino acids: CASSSTTPYEQYF. The CDR3 coding sequence is TGTGCCAGCAGTTCGACTACCCCCTACGAGCAGTACTTC.

The chain uses TRBV7-2 and TRBJ2-2, with D maybe TRBD1 (6 bases). The CDR3 runs 16 residues. Trimming removed 5 bases at V and 6 bases at J, with 19 bases between. Germline CDR1 and CDR2: SGHTA and FQGNSA. The CDR3 protein is CASSPRYRVSSGELFF. CDR3 sequence (DNA): TGTGCCAGCAGCCCCCGATACAGGGTCTCGTCCGGGGAGCTGTTTTTT.

The V call is TRBV18, the J call TRBJ1-2; the match to TRBD1 covers 8 bases. The CDR3 covers 14 residues. Germline V gene data show CDR1 as KGHSH and CDR2 as LQKENI. The J segment lost 6 bases and the V segment lost 3 bases, leaving 6 bases of the junction unmatched. The DNA for the CDR3 is TGTGCCAGCTCACCTTCGACAGGGGACGATGGCTACACCTTC. Amino acid sequence: CASSPSTGDDGYTF.

The gene calls are TRBV3-1 and TRBJ2-7; D may be TRBD1 (6 bases). Per the germline V gene, CDR1 is LGHDT and CDR2 is YNNKEL (reference sequence). The V gene lost 1 base and the J gene lost 2 bases, with 12 bases spanning the gap. CDR3 length: 15 residues. This CDR3 is CASSQAYQGTYEQYF. The CDR3 DNA sequence: TGTGCCAGCAGCCAAGCGTATCAGGGGACCTACGAGCAGTACTTC.

As to this clonotype: At one end, the junction sequence differs from germline, possibly due to a read error. The genes are TRBV5-1 and TRBJ1-1, with unresolved D. The germline CDR1 and CDR2 sequences are SGHRS and YFSETQ. CDR3 length: 16 residues. As DNA, the CDR3 is TGCGCCAGCAGCTTTAGAGAGGGTAACACAGACACTGAAGTTTTCTTT. Residues: CASSFREGNTDTEVFF.

The V call is TRBV4-1, the J call TRBJ1-6; 7 bases are a match to TRBD1. Germline CDR1 MGHRA, CDR2 YSYEKL. The junction had 2 bases not matched to a gene; V was cut back by 0 bases and J by 6 bases. The CDR3 sequence is 15 residues long. CDR3 sequence reads: CASSQETGPNSPLHF. The CDR3 DNA reads as TGCGCCAGCAGCCAAGAGACAGGGCCTAATTCACCCCTCCACTTT.

The rearrangement uses TRBV12-3 or TRBV12-4 and TRBJ2-7; D unresolved. This CDR3 region has 15 residues. Between the trimmed V and J ends, which lost 2 bases and 1 base, there was a span of 12 bases. The DNA of the CDR3 is TGTGCCAGCAGTTTACGGCTAGTTGGGTCCTACGAGCAGTACTTC. It encodes CASSLRLVGSYEQYF.

The chain couples TRBV7-9 to TRBJ1-1; D unresolved. Trimming stripped 1 base from V and 0 bases from J, with 9 bases between. The germline V gene has CDR1 SEHNR and CDR2 FQNEAQ (reference sequence). The length of the CDR3 is 15 residues. CDR3 loop: CASSLDTVMNTEAFF. The CDR3 DNA is TGTGCCAGCAGCTTAGACACCGTGATGAACACTGAAGCTTTCTTT.

V usage is TRBV6-5 and J usage is TRBJ2-5; maybe TRBD1 (6 bases). From germline, CDR1 is MNHEY and CDR2 SVGAGI. Trimming removed 6 bases at V and 5 bases at J, with 10 bases between. The length of the CDR3 is 12 residues. CDR3 residues: CASRTGGETQYF. CDR3 DNA: TGTGCCAGCAGGACAGGTGGGGAGACCCAGTACTTC.

The V call is TRBV20-1, the J call TRBJ1-5, with a possible D match to TRBD1 (5 bases). From germline, CDR1 is DFQATT and CDR2 SNEGSKA (reference sequence). This CDR3 has 13 residues. V was cut by 2 bases and J by 7 bases, with 12 bases left in between. The CDR3 DNA sequence: TGCAGTGCTAGAACGGCAGGGCAACAGCCCCAGCATTTT. Residues: CSARTAGQQPQHF.

This rearrangement joins TRBV29-1 to TRBJ1-2, with D perhaps matching TRBD1 (6 bases). V lost 7 bases to trimming and J lost 8 bases, with 17 bases between them. The CDR3 spans 12 residues. The germline V gene has CDR1 SQVTM and CDR2 ANQGSEA. CDR3 sequence reads: CSALRGAEGYTF. The CDR3 DNA is TGCAGCGCACTGAGGGGGGCGGAAGGCTACACCTTC.

This clonotype appeared a single time. J is TRBJ2-1 and V is TRBV6-4; the D gene is possibly TRBD2 (6 bases). There are 13 residues in the CDR3. Germline assignment: CDR1 MRHNA and CDR2 SNTAGT. V lost 7 bases and J 9 bases, leaving 16 bases between the germline ends. CDR3 protein: CASTAELGGEQFF. CDR3 bases: TGTGCCAGCACGGCGGAGCTGGGGGGTGAGCAGTTCTTC.

The chain uses TRBV7-2 and TRBJ2-1; tentatively, D is TRBD2 (6 bases). V was pared by 3 bases and J by 5 bases, with 14 bases between. CDR1 and CDR2 from the germline V gene are SGHTA and FQGNSA. CDR3 length equals 15 residues. CDR3 coding DNA: TGTGCCAGCAGCTTCGACCGGGGGACTCACAATGAGCAGTTCTTC. It codes for CASSFDRGTHNEQFF.

The gene calls are TRBV20-1 and TRBJ1-1; D not resolved. Deletions cut 0 bases from V and 4 bases from J, with 12 bases between. The CDR3 totals 14 residues. Germline V gene lookup returns CDR1 DFQATT and CDR2 SNEGSKA (reference sequence). The CDR3 loop is CSAREGNSLTEAFF. The CDR3 nucleotides read TGCAGTGCTAGAGAGGGGAATTCGCTCACTGAAGCTTTCTTT.

This clonotype was detected only once. The chain recombines TRBV24-1 with TRBJ2-3, with D uncertain. This CDR3 is 12 amino acids long. Germline V lookup: CDR1 KGHDR, CDR2 SFDVKD. The V end was cut by 3 bases, the J end by 4 bases, with 4 bases between. The CDR3 protein is CATSDQSDTQYF. CDR3 in DNA: TGTGCCACCAGTGATCAGTCAGATACGCAGTATTTT.

CDR3 in amino acids: CSATGTGGSYNEQFF. The CDR3, as DNA: TGCAGTGCGACCGGGACAGGTGGCTCCTACAATGAGCAGTTCTTC. The V gene is TRBV20-1, the J gene TRBJ2-1; TRBD1 matches at 8 bases. Germline V gene data show CDR1 as DFQATT and CDR2 as SNEGSKA (reference sequence). The trim removed 6 bases at V and 0 bases at J, leaving 7 bases unmatched. The CDR3 sequence is 15 residues long.

Points on this clonotype: The junction departs from the called germline gene at one end, perhaps through a read error. This chain connects TRBV5-1 to TRBJ2-7; the D is unclear. The CDR3 length is 11 residues. Germline values: CDR1 SGHRS, CDR2 YFSETQ. The CDR3 loop reads CASSLDYEQYF. The DNA for the CDR3 is TGTGCCAGCAGCTTAGATTACGAGCAGTACTTC.

This clonotype appeared a single time. The rearrangement links TRBV11-2 to TRBJ2-2; TRBD1 aligns across 8 bases. The trim removed 4 bases at V and 4 bases at J, leaving 5 bases unmatched. Germline V lookup: CDR1 SGHAT, CDR2 FQNNGV. This CDR3 has 15 residues. For the CDR3, the DNA is TGTGCCAGCAGCTCAACAGGGGGAAGCACCGGGGAGCTGTTTTTT. Amino acids: CASSSTGGSTGELFF. The full variable domain, in which reference TRBV11-2 and TRBJ2-2 provide the parts outside the CDR3, is EAGVAQSPRYKIIEKRQSVAFWCNPISGHATLYWYQQILGQGPKLLIQFQNNGVVDDSQLPKDRFSAERLKGVDSTLKIQPAKLEDSAVYLCASSSTGGSTGELFFGEGSRLTVL.

In its sample, this clonotype was seen once. The genes are TRBV12-5 and TRBJ1-1; 7 bases are shared with TRBD1. The CDR3 loop spans 15 amino acids. CDR1 is LGHNT, CDR2 FRNRAP, per germline. V shed 1 base and J 4 bases; nucleotides not matched to a gene: 6. The CDR3 loop is CASGLARQGVTEAFF. CDR3 DNA sequence: TGTGCTAGTGGTTTGGCTAGACAGGGCGTCACTGAAGCTTTCTTT. The entire variable domain, with the rest obtained from reference TRBV12-5 and TRBJ1-1, is as follows: DARVTQTPRHKVTEMGQEVTMRCQPILGHNTVFWYRQTMMQGLELLAYFRNRAPLDDSGMPKDRFSAEMPDATLATLKIQPSEPRDSAVYFCASGLARQGVTEAFFGQGTRLTVV.